A single sample gave rise to the 22 T cell receptor beta chains below, sequenced in a study of cytomegalovirus exposure and HLA in healthy donors. 60 Vbeta and 13 Jbeta primers were used in PCR. Sequencing was performed with immunoSEQ multiplex PCR; in TCRdb, only in-frame clones are kept and a portion is missing. The sample includes about 130,000 clones, just over 75% of them seen just once. The sample was PBMCs. The receptors were sampled from a woman aged 45-60 years in good health and CMV-seronegative.

This chain connects TRBV27 to TRBJ2-5, with D uncertain. Germline V gene data show CDR1 as MNHEY and CDR2 as SMNVEV (reference sequence). The CDR3 runs 13 residues. V lost 0 bases and J lost 4, with 6 bases in between. The CDR3 coding sequence is TGTGCCAGCAGTTTATCAGTCAGAGAGACCCAGTACTTC. Its translation: CASSLSVRETQYF.

The J gene is TRBJ2-7, the V gene TRBV9; perhaps TRBD1 as D (6 bases). V lost 1 base and J 4 bases, leaving 18 bases between the germline ends. Germline CDR1 SGDLS, CDR2 YYNGEE. The CDR3 has 16 amino acids. CDR3 protein: CASSVRDTRAGYEQYF. CDR3 DNA sequence: TGTGCCAGCAGCGTAAGGGACACCCGGGCTGGATACGAGCAGTACTTC.

Only one count was recorded for this clone. The chain uses TRBV6-1 and TRBJ2-5, with 13 bases lining up with TRBD2. Germline lookup yields CDR1 MNHNS and CDR2 SASEGT. The CDR3 has 17 amino acids. J was trimmed by 3 bases and V by 4 bases; bases with no gene match: 8. The CDR3 bases are TGTGCCAGCAGTGCCCCCCCGACTAGCGGGAGGAAAGAGACCCAGTACTTC. Its protein product is CASSAPPTSGRKETQYF.

The rearrangement joins TRBV29-1 to TRBJ2-7; maybe TRBD2 (5 bases). Trimming left V 5 bases short and J 4 bases short, with 15 bases between. Germline values: CDR1 SQVTM, CDR2 ANQGSEA. CDR3 length equals 13 residues. The CDR3, as DNA: TGCAGCGTTTCAGAGGGTTCGGGGTACGAGCAGTACGTC. This codes for CSVSEGSGYEQYV.

This clone has a handful of counts. V and J are TRBV19 and TRBJ2-7; 9 bases match TRBD1. Germline lookup yields CDR1 LNHDA and CDR2 SQIVND (reference sequence). This CDR3 spans 14 amino acids. The V segment lost 5 bases and the J segment 3 bases; nucleotides outside the gene matches: 5. CDR3 loop: CASSSSTGGYEQYF. For the CDR3, the DNA is TGTGCCAGTAGTTCTTCGACAGGGGGCTACGAGCAGTACTTC.

The chain carries TRBV5-6 and TRBJ1-1; a weak D match, TRBD1 (6 bases). Per germline, CDR1 SGHDT and CDR2 YYEEEE. The CDR3 consists of 15 residues. V lost 2 bases and J lost 0, with 11 bases in between. CDR3 in amino acids: CASSFGQTLNTEAFF. DNA of the CDR3: TGTGCCAGCAGCTTTGGACAGACCTTGAACACTGAAGCTTTCTTT.

The gene calls are TRBV19 and TRBJ1-1; D gene ambiguous. The CDR3 runs to 19 residues. Looked up from germline, CDR1 is LNHDA and CDR2 is SQIVND (reference sequence). V was trimmed by 7 bases and J by 4 bases, leaving 31 bases between them. CDR3 residues: CASNGKGPTRVLAGTEAFF. CDR3 DNA sequence: TGTGCCAGTAACGGAAAAGGGCCTACGCGGGTACTGGCGGGCACTGAAGCTTTCTTT.

The genes are TRBV7-9 and TRBJ2-6; no definite D call. Germline V gene data show CDR1 as SEHNR and CDR2 as FQNEAQ (reference sequence). The V gene lost 5 bases and the J gene lost 0 bases, with 11 bases spanning the gap. CDR3 length equals 16 residues. The CDR3 loop reads CASSTTASSGANVLTF. The CDR3, as DNA: TGTGCCAGCAGCACGACTGCTAGCTCTGGGGCCAACGTCCTGACTTTC.

This chain links TRBV20-1 with TRBJ2-7, with a weak D call TRBD2 (5 bases). CDR3 length: 11 amino acids. Trimming cost V 8 bases and J 2 bases, with 10 bases left between them. CDR1 is DFQATT, CDR2 SNEGSKA, per germline (reference sequence). CDR3 residues: CSFEGPYEQYF. CDR3 in DNA: TGCAGTTTCGAGGGTCCCTACGAGCAGTACTTC.

The gene calls are TRBV4-1 and TRBJ1-3; 7 bases map to TRBD1. This CDR3 region has 15 residues. In germline, CDR1 is MGHRA, CDR2 YSYEKL. Unmatched junction bases numbered 4, after V lost 4 bases and J lost 1 base. CDR3 sequence reads: CASSLPGGSGNTIYF. The CDR3 coding sequence is TGCGCCAGCAGCCTACCAGGGGGGTCTGGAAACACCATATATTTT.

This clone has just one count. The chain combines TRBV7-8 with TRBJ2-7; tentative D call: TRBD2 (5 bases). Looked up from germline, CDR1 is SGHVS and CDR2 is FQNEAQ. The CDR3 is made up of 15 amino acids. Trimming took off 0 bases at V and 0 bases at J, with 9 bases between the two ends. CDR3 nucleotides: TGTGCCAGCAGCTTAGCGGCTAGCAGCTCCTACGAGCAGTACTTC. This sequence encodes CASSLAASSSYEQYF.

The genes are TRBV16 and TRBJ1-2; D is possibly TRBD1 (6 bases). Trimming removed 2 bases at V and 4 bases at J, with 20 bases between. Germline V gene lookup returns CDR1 KGHSY and CDR2 FQNENV. The CDR3 is made up of 17 amino acids. In DNA, the CDR3 is TGTGCCAGCAGCCAAAATTTCCGGACAGCCCAATCCTATGGCTACACCTTC. Translated, it gives CASSQNFRTAQSYGYTF. The whole variable domain, filled in from reference TRBV16 and TRBJ1-2, reads GEEVAQTPKHLVRGEGQKAKLYCAPIKGHSYVFWYQQVLKNEFKFLISFQNENVFDETGMPKERFSAKCLPNSPCSLEIQATKLEDSAVYFCASSQNFRTAQSYGYTFGSGTRLTVV.

In its sample, this clone was seen a few times. V and J are TRBV19 and TRBJ2-3, with 8 bases lining up with TRBD1. The CDR3 loop spans 13 amino acids. Germline CDR1 is LNHDA and CDR2 is SQIVND (reference sequence). J was trimmed by 5 bases and V by 6 bases; bases with no gene match: 4. In DNA form, the CDR3 reads TGTGCCAGTAGCAGGGGGCCAGTAGATACGCAGTATTTT. Amino acids: CASSRGPVDTQYF.

In this sample, this clone turned up a few times. The rearrangement joins TRBV5-8 to TRBJ1-4, with no clear D. Germline-derived CDR1 and CDR2 are SGHTS and YDEGEE. The CDR3 is 15 residues long. V lost 5 bases, J lost 3 bases, and 14 bases lay in between. CDR3: CASRMETAPNEKLFF. As DNA, the CDR3 is TGTGCCAGCAGAATGGAGACTGCACCTAATGAAAAACTGTTTTTT.

The chain's CDR3 is CAWSGPRRRTLDTQYF. The CDR3 region has the DNA TGTGCCTGGAGTGGGCCCCGACGGAGGACCTTGGATACGCAGTATTTT. The gene calls are TRBV30 and TRBJ2-3; a weak D match, TRBD2 (5 bases). The germline V and J ends were trimmed by 1 base and 6 bases, with 20 bases remaining between them. Germline V CDR1 and CDR2: GTSNPN, SVGIG (reference sequence). There are 16 residues in the CDR3.

V is TRBV28 and J is TRBJ1-1, with a weak D call TRBD1 (6 bases). The length of the CDR3 is 14 residues. V lost 5 bases, J lost 11 bases, and 21 bases lay in between. Germline V gene lookup returns CDR1 MDHEN and CDR2 SYDVKM. CDR3 region: CASSSLGSRGGAFF. CDR3 bases: TGTGCCAGCAGTAGTTTAGGGTCTAGGGGGGGGGCTTTCTTT.

This clone was observed a few times. The chain couples TRBV28 to TRBJ2-7; TRBD2 matches at 14 bases. Germline V CDR1 and CDR2: MDHEN, SYDVKM. The V and J ends lost 6 bases and 4 bases, in that order; junction bases with no gene match: 5. The CDR3 runs 15 residues. CDR3 amino acids: CASRSGTSGSYEQYF. The DNA for the CDR3 is TGTGCCAGCAGGTCCGGGACTAGCGGGAGTTACGAGCAGTACTTC.

This clone was seen only once. The chain recombines TRBV28 with TRBJ1-1; TRBD1 is a possible D gene (6 bases). Trimming cost V 3 bases and J 1 base, with 12 bases left between them. Germline V gives CDR1 MDHEN, CDR2 SYDVKM. The CDR3 spans 15 residues. CDR3 bases: TGTGCCAGCAGTTTTCCGACAGGCGCGAACACTGAAGCTTTCTTT. Translated: CASSFPTGANTEAFF.

The rearrangement joins TRBV30 to TRBJ2-7; D may be TRBD1 (5 bases). The V end lost 3 bases, the J end lost 3 bases, and 12 bases lay between the germline ends. The CDR3 is made up of 13 amino acids. CDR1 and CDR2 from the germline V gene are GTSNPN and SVGIG (reference sequence). CDR3 sequence: CAWRRTPNYEQYF. Written as DNA, the CDR3 is TGTGCCTGGAGGAGGACACCTAACTACGAGCAGTACTTC.

This chain uses TRBV9 with TRBJ1-1; 10 positions match TRBD1. The V segment lost 4 bases and the J segment 4 bases; nucleotides outside the gene matches: 10. Per germline, CDR1 SGDLS and CDR2 YYNGEE. The CDR3 extends over 16 amino acids. CDR3 coding DNA: TGTGCCAGCAGCAAGATGACAGGGGGCCGCGGCACTGAAGCTTTCTTT. This gives the protein CASSKMTGGRGTEAFF.

The V and J genes are TRBV28 and TRBJ2-3; weak D call: TRBD2 (5 bases). The germline V gene has CDR1 MDHEN and CDR2 SYDVKM. The ends were cut back, 5 bases at V and 2 bases at J, with 14 bases in the middle. There are 15 residues in the CDR3. As DNA, the CDR3 is TGTGCCAGCAGTCTCGAGGGAATTAACACAGATACGCAGTATTTT. It specifies CASSLEGINTDTQYF.

The chain links TRBV5-1 to TRBJ2-5, with 7 bases lining up with TRBD2. After removal of 0 bases from V and 5 bases from J, the junction contained 4 bases not matched to a gene. The CDR3 is made up of 14 amino acids. Germline V gene sequence: CDR1 SGHRS, CDR2 YFSETQ. CDR3 residues: CASSLAGRRETQYF. The CDR3 coding sequence is TGCGCCAGCAGCTTGGCCGGGAGGCGGGAGACCCAGTACTTC.